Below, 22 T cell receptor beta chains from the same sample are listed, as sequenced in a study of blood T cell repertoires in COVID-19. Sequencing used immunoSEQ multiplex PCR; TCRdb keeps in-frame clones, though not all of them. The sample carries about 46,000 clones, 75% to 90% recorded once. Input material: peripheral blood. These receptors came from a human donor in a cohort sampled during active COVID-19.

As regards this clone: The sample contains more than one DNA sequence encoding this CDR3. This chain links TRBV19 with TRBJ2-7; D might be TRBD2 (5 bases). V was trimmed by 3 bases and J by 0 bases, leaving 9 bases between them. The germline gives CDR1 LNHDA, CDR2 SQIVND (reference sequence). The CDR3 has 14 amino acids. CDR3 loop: CASSIGGLSYEQYF. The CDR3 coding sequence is TGTGCCAGTAGTATTGGAGGACTCTCCTACGAGCAGTACTTC.

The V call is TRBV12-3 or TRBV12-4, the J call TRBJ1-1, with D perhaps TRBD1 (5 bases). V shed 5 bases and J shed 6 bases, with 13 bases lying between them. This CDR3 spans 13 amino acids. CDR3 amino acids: CASSLTEEAEAFF. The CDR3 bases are TGTGCCAGCAGTCTGACAGAAGAAGCTGAAGCTTTCTTT.

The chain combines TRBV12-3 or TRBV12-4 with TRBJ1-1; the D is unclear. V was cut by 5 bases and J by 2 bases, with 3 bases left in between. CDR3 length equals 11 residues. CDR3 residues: CASSPNTEAFF. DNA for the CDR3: TGTGCCAGCAGTCCTAACACTGAAGCTTTCTTT.

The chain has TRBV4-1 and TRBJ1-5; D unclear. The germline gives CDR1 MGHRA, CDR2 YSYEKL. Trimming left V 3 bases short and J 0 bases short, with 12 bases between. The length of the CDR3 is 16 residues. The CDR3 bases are TGCGCCAGCAGCCAGCTACGAACTGATAGCAATCAGCCCCAGCATTTT. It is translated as CASSQLRTDSNQPQHF.

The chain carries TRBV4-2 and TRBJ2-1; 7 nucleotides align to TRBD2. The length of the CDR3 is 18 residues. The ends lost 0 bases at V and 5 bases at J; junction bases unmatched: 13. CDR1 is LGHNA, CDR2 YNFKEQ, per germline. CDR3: CASSQEGGRITPHNEQFF. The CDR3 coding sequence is TGTGCCAGCAGCCAAGAGGGAGGGAGGATCACCCCACACAATGAGCAGTTCTTC.

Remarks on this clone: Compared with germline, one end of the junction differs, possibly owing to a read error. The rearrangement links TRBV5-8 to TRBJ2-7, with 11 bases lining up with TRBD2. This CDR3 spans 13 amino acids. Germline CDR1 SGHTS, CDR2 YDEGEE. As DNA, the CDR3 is TGTGCCAGCAGTACTAGCGGGAGTAGTGAGCTGTACTTC. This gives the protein CASSTSGSSELYF.

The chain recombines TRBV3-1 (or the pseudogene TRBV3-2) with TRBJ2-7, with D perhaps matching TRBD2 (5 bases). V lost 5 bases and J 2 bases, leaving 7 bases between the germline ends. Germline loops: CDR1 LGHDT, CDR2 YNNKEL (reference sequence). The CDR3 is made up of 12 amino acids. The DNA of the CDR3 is TGTGCCAGCAGCTACGGGACCTACGAGCAGTACTTC. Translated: CASSYGTYEQYF.

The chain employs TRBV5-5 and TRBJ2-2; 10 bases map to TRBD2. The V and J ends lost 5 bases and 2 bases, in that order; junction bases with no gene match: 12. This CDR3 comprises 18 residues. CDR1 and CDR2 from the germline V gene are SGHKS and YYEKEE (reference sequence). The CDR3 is CASRPPAGLATNTGELFF. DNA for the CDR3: TGTGCCAGCAGGCCGCCCGCGGGACTAGCGACAAACACCGGGGAGCTGTTTTTT.

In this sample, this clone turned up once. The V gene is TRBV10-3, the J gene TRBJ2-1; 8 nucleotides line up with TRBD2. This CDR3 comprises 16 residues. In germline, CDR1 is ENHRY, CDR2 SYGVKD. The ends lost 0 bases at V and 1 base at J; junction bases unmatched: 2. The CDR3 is CAISESRGGSYNEQFF. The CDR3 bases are TGTGCCATCAGTGAGTCTCGGGGGGGATCCTACAATGAGCAGTTCTTC.

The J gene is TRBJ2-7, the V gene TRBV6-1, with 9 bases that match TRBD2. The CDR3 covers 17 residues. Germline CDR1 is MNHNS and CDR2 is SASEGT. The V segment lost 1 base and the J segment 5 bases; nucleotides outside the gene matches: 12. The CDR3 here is CASSEGIIAGDRDEQYF. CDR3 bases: TGTGCCAGCAGTGAAGGAATCATAGCGGGAGATAGGGACGAGCAGTACTTC.

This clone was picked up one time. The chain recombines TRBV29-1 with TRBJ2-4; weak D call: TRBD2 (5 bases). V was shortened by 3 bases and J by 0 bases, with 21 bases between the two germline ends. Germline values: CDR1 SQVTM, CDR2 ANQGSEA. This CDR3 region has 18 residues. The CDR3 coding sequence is TGCAGCGTTGAGGGTGTGAAGAGACTAATCCTAGCCAAAAACATTCAGTACTTC. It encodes CSVEGVKRLILAKNIQYF.

CDR3: CASSHSTERETYEQYF. CDR3 nucleotides: TGCGCCAGCAGCCACTCGACTGAGCGGGAGACCTACGAGCAGTACTTC. V is TRBV4-1 and J is TRBJ2-7, with 8 nucleotides matching TRBD2. The CDR3 contains 16 residues. The J segment lost 2 bases and the V segment lost 3 bases, leaving 9 bases of the junction unmatched. Germline CDR1 reads MGHRA; CDR2 reads YSYEKL.

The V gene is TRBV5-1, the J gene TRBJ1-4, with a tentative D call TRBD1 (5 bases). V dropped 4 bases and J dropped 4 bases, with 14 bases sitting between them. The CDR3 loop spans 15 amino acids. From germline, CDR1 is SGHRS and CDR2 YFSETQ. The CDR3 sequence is CASSPKSGINEKLFF. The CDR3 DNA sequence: TGCGCCAGCAGCCCCAAATCAGGGATTAATGAAAAACTGTTTTTT. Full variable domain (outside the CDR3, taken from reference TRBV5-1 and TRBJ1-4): KAGVTQTPRYLIKTRGQQVTLSCSPISGHRSVSWYQQTPGQGLQFLFEYFSETQRNKGNFPGRFSGRQFSNSRSEMNVSTLELGDSALYLCASSPKSGINEKLFFGSGTQLSVL.

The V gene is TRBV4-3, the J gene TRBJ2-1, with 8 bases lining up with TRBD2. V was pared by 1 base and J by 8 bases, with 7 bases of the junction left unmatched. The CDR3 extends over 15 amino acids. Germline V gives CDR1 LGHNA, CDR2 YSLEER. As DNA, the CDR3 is TGCGCCAGCAGCCAAGGAACGGGGGGGCCCCATGAGCAGTTCTTC. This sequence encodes CASSQGTGGPHEQFF.

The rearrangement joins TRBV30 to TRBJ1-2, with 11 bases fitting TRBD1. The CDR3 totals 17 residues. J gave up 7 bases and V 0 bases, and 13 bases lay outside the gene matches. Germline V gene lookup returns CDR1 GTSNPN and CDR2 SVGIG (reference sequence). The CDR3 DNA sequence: TGTGCCTGGAGTGTTTTTAGGACAGGGGGCGTTTCGCGTGGCTACACCTTC. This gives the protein CAWSVFRTGGVSRGYTF. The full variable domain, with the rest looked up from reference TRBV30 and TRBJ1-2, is SQTIHQWPATLVQPVGSPLSLECTVEGTSNPNLYWYRQAAGRGLQLLFYSVGIGQISSEVPQNLSASRPQDRQFILSSKKLLLSDSGFYLCAWSVFRTGGVSRGYTFGSGTRLTVV.

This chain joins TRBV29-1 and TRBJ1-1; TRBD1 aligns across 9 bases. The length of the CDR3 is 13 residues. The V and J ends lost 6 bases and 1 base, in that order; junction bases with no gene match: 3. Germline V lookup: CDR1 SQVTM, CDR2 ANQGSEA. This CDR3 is CSVGQGSNTEAFF. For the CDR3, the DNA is TGCAGCGTCGGACAGGGGTCGAACACTGAAGCTTTCTTT.

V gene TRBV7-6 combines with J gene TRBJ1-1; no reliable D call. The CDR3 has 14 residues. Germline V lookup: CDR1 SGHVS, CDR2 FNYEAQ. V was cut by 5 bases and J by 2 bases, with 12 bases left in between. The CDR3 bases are TGTGCCAGCAGCCCAGTCGGGGAAAACACTGAAGCTTTCTTT. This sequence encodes CASSPVGENTEAFF.

CDR3 residues: CASSQDHAGGQETQYF. CDR3 in DNA: TGTGCCAGCAGCCAAGATCATGCGGGGGGCCAAGAGACCCAGTACTTC. V and J are TRBV3-1 (or the pseudogene TRBV3-2) and TRBJ2-5; TRBD2 matches 8 bases. CDR1 is LGHDT, CDR2 YNNKEL, per germline (reference sequence). The V gene end was trimmed by 0 bases and the J gene end by 1 base; junction bases not matched to a gene: 4. The CDR3 contains 16 residues.

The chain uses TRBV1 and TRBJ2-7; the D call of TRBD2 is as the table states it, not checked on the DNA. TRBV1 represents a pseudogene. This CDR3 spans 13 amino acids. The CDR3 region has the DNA TGCACCCCCCCCGGGGTGAGCTCCTACGAGCAGTACTTC. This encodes CTPPGVSSYEQYF.

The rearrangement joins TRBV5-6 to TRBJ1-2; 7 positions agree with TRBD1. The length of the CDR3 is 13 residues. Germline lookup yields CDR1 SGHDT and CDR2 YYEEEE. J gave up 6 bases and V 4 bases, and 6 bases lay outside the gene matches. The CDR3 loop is CASSRLGGDGYTF. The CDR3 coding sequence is TGTGCCAGCAGCCGACTAGGGGGCGATGGCTACACCTTC.

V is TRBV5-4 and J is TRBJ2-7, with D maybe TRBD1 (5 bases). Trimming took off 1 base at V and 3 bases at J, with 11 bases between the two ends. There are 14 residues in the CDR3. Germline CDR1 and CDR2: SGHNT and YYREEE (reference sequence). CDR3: CASSLRGKGYEQYF. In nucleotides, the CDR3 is TGTGCCAGCAGCTTGAGGGGAAAGGGCTACGAGCAGTACTTC.

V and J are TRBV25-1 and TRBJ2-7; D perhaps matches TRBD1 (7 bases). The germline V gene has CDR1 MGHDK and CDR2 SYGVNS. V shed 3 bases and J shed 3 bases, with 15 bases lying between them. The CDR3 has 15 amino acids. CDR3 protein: CASSDPGGTHYEQYF. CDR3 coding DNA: TGTGCCAGCAGTGATCCAGGGGGGACCCACTACGAGCAGTACTTC.